This T cell receptor (beta chain) comes out of a study of blood T cell repertoires in COVID-19. Trimming removed 5 bases from V and 3 bases from J, with 20 bases in between. The CDR3 extends over 17 amino acids. The germline gives CDR1 SEHNR, CDR2 FQNEAQ (reference sequence). The assay was immunoSEQ multiplex PCR, and TCRdb's table has in-frame clones only and misses some. The sample comprises 180,000 or so clones, 70% to 80% of which are singletons, and over 13% rests with the top ten. The sample was PBMCs or T cells enriched from blood (not recorded which). The chain recombines TRBV7-9 with TRBJ1-5; D might be TRBD1 (6 bases). The source is a man in his 60s who had been exposed to COVID-19. CDR3 coding DNA: TGTGCCAGCAGCCCCCCGGGCAGGGGACGGAACAATCAGCCCCAGCATTTT. Its translation: CASSPPGRGRNNQPQHF.